The clone carrying this T cell receptor (beta chain) was found a few times. The target antigen is unknown. These data belong to a study of response to subunit inactivated influenza vaccine. In TCRdb, the RT-PCR reads were re-called with MiXCR into one record per CDR3 protein. The table shows over 650,000 distinct CDR3 sequences, with approximately 17% occurring only once. CDR3 length: 14 residues. Looked up from germline, CDR1 is LNHNV and CDR2 is YYDKDF (reference sequence). With 0 bases removed from V and 6 bases from J, the gap between germline ends came to 10 bases. General observations from the study: Every seasonal influenza vaccination brings in few new T cells, the authors suggested.

The source was PBMCs from blood, collected roughly 5 days after vaccination. The genes are TRBV15 and TRBJ2-3; the D is unclear. This receptor was identified in a man aged 45 to 65 who received an inactivated influenza vaccine. CDR3 sequence: CATSREIVTDTQYF. Written as DNA, the CDR3 is TGTGCCACCAGCAGAGAAATAGTAACCGATACGCAGTATTTT.